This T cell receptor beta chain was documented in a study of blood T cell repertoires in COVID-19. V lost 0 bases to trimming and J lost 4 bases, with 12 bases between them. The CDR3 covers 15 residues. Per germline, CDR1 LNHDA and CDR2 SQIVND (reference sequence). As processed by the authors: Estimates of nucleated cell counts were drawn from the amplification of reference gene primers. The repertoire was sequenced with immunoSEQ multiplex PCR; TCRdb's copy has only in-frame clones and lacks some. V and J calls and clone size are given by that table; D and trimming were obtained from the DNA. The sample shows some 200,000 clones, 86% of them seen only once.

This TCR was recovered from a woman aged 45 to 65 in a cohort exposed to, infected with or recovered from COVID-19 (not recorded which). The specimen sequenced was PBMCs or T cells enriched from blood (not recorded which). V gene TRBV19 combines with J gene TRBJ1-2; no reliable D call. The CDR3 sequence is CASSIDGLPGYGYTF. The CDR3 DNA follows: TGTGCCAGTAGTATAGACGGCCTTCCGGGCTATGGCTACACCTTC.